What follows describes a single TCR beta chain. Its antigen is unknown. This entry belongs to a study of persistence of HIV-infected CD4 T cells. An overlapping HIV-1 Gag peptide pool stimulated these cells at 0.95 to 1 ug/peptide/mL. Responding CD4+ T cells were sorted by upregulation of both CD40 ligand and CD69. The immunoSEQ assay was version 4, run in survey mode. Measured with immunoSEQ multiplex PCR; TCRdb has only the in-frame clones, and not every one. The table has tens of thousands of clones, approximately 74% seen once. The study, taken as a whole, reports: TCR oligoclonality correlated with proviral oligoclonality in the same sorted populations.

The germline V and J ends were trimmed by 0 bases and 0 bases, with 11 bases remaining between them. Germline lookup yields CDR1 SEHNR and CDR2 FQNEAQ (reference sequence). This CDR3 spans 17 amino acids. The source of this sequence is an adult man with HIV who was CMV-seropositive. The source was CD4+ T cells sorted from PBMCs after roughly 20-hour stimulation, collected from a patient who received antiretroviral therapy. The genes are TRBV7-9 and TRBJ1-4; tentatively, D is TRBD1 (5 bases). This chain's CDR3 is CASSLALGAPTNEKLFF. The CDR3, as DNA: TGTGCCAGCAGCTTAGCGCTCGGGGCTCCAACTAATGAAAAACTGTTTTTT.